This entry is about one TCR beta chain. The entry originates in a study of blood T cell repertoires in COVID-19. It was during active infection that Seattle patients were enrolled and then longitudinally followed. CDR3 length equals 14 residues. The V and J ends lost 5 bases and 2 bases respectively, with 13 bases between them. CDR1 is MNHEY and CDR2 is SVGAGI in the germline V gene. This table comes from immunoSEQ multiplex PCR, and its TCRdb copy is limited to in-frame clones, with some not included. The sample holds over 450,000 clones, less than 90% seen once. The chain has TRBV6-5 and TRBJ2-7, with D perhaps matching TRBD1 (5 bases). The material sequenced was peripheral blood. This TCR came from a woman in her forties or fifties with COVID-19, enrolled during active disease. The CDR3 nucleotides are TGTGCCAGCAGTCTTACAGGTTCACCCTACGAGCAGTACTTC. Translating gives CASSLTGSPYEQYF.